The next 12 T cell receptor beta chains were all read from a single sample in a study of shared clonotypes between healthy human individuals. The data were produced by immunoSEQ multiplex PCR, yet TCRdb's version contains in-frame clones alone and is incomplete. The sample consists of about 820,000 clones, approximately 92% of them appearing once. The naive CD8 population came from CD45RO-negative cells selected for CCR7, without terminally differentiated effector memory CD45RA+ cells. Material: naive CD8+ T cells sorted from blood. The receptors derive from a young man in good health.

The V call is TRBV7-3, the J call TRBJ2-7, with D perhaps matching TRBD2 (5 bases). The CDR3 runs to 15 residues. Trimming left V 2 bases short and J 3 bases short, with 14 bases between. The germline V gene encodes CDR1 SGHTA and CDR2 FQGTGA. In DNA form, the CDR3 reads TGTGCCAGCAGCTTACAAGGTAGCGCAAACTACGAGCAGTACTTC. Translating gives CASSLQGSANYEQYF.

The genes are TRBV15 and TRBJ2-7, with 8 bases that match TRBD2. Germline-derived CDR1 and CDR2 are LNHNV and YYDKDF (reference sequence). V shed 4 bases, J shed 4 bases, and the junction held 9 bases outside the gene matches. This CDR3 region has 15 residues. The CDR3 here is CATSKISGEPYEQYF. In DNA, the CDR3 is TGTGCCACCAGCAAAATTAGCGGGGAGCCTTACGAGCAGTACTTC.

The chain is built from TRBV11-2 and TRBJ2-1; TRBD1 aligns across 11 bases. V dropped 4 bases and J dropped 9; count of bases not matched to a gene: 14. CDR3 length: 17 amino acids. Germline CDR1 is SGHAT and CDR2 is FQNNGV. The CDR3 DNA reads as TGTGCCAGCAGCTACCGGGACAGGGGGATTGTAAGGGGTGAGCAGTTCTTC. Translating gives CASSYRDRGIVRGEQFF. The full variable domain, in which reference TRBV11-2 and TRBJ2-1 provide the parts outside the CDR3, is EAGVAQSPRYKIIEKRQSVAFWCNPISGHATLYWYQQILGQGPKLLIQFQNNGVVDDSQLPKDRFSAERLKGVDSTLKIQPAKLEDSAVYLCASSYRDRGIVRGEQFFGPGTRLTVL.

Here the CDR3 DNA reads TGTGCCAGCAGCAAGGGACTAGCGGGAGACAATGAGCAGTTCTTC. As protein: CASSKGLAGDNEQFF. The V call is TRBV27, the J call TRBJ2-1, with TRBD2 matching 14 bases. Germline V gene lookup returns CDR1 MNHEY and CDR2 SMNVEV (reference sequence). J lost 5 bases, V lost 6 bases, and 3 bases had no gene match. CDR3 length: 15 residues.

This clone is a singleton in its sample. The chain links TRBV6-1 to TRBJ2-7; possibly TRBD1 for D (5 bases). The CDR3 has 18 amino acids. Germline lookup yields CDR1 MNHNS and CDR2 SASEGT. With 3 bases removed from V and 4 bases from J, the gap between germline ends came to 25 bases. In DNA, the CDR3 is TGTGCCAGCAGTGATCCCGATAGGCAGACAGAAAGGACGTACGAGCAGTACTTC. Its protein product is CASSDPDRQTERTYEQYF.

V and J are TRBV9 and TRBJ2-2, with D perhaps TRBD1 or TRBD2 (5 bases each). Trimming left V 4 bases short and J 9 bases short, with 10 bases between. There are 12 residues in the CDR3. CDR1 is SGDLS, CDR2 YYNGEE, per germline. CDR3 bases: TGTGCCAGCAGCCCGAGGGGTTGGGAGCTGTTTTTT. Translated, it gives CASSPRGWELFF.

The chain is built from TRBV9 and TRBJ2-3; D uncertain. The germline V gene has CDR1 SGDLS and CDR2 YYNGEE. Trimming cost V 0 bases and J 0 bases, with 8 bases left between them. The CDR3 length is 15 residues. CDR3 protein: CASSVVRISTDTQYF. Here the CDR3 DNA reads TGTGCCAGCAGCGTAGTTAGAATAAGCACAGATACGCAGTATTTT.

This clone was seen once. The chain uses TRBV11-3 and TRBJ2-7, with D maybe TRBD2 (6 bases). V shed 3 bases and J shed 1 base, with 22 bases lying between them. The CDR3 contains 18 residues. CDR1 SGHNT and CDR2 YENEEA come from the germline V gene. Here the CDR3 reads CASSLQGRGWDFSYEQYF. In nucleotides, the CDR3 is TGTGCCAGCAGCTTGCAGGGTAGGGGTTGGGACTTTTCCTACGAGCAGTACTTC.

The chain recombines TRBV9 with TRBJ1-4; 8 nucleotides align to TRBD1. CDR1 is SGDLS and CDR2 is YYNGEE in the germline V gene. J gave up 6 bases and V 3 bases, and 4 bases lay outside the gene matches. The CDR3 sequence is 14 residues long. The CDR3 sequence: CASSAGQGDEKLFF. The CDR3 region has the DNA TGTGCCAGCAGCGCCGGACAGGGAGATGAAAAACTGTTTTTT.

The rearrangement joins TRBV19 to TRBJ2-3, with a weak D call TRBD1 (5 bases). With 5 bases removed from V and 1 base from J, the gap between germline ends came to 10 bases. CDR3 length: 14 amino acids. Per germline, CDR1 LNHDA and CDR2 SQIVND (reference sequence). DNA for the CDR3: TGTGCCAGTAGTTTGGTAGGGGGCACAGATACGCAGTATTTT. It specifies CASSLVGGTDTQYF.

The V call is TRBV10-1, the J call TRBJ2-3; possibly TRBD1 for D (6 bases). This CDR3 comprises 16 residues. V was clipped by 5 bases and J by 1 base, with 16 bases between them. Per germline, CDR1 WNHNN and CDR2 SYGVQD (reference sequence). The CDR3 loop is CASSTTTGSGTDTQYF. CDR3 DNA: TGCGCCAGCAGTACCACCACAGGGTCCGGCACAGATACGCAGTATTTT.

This chain links TRBV11-2 with TRBJ2-7; D remains ambiguous. Looked up from germline, CDR1 is SGHAT and CDR2 is FQNNGV. The V end lost 5 bases, the J end lost 5 bases, and 7 bases lay between the germline ends. This CDR3 contains 11 residues. The DNA for the CDR3 is TGTGCCAGCAGCCCAAGCGACGAGCAGTACTTC. As protein: CASSPSDEQYF.